The next 9 T cell receptor beta chains were all read from a single sample in a study of cytomegalovirus exposure and HLA in healthy donors. Amplification used 60 Vbeta primers and 13 Jbeta primers. Produced via immunoSEQ multiplex PCR; TCRdb's table is partial and in-frame only. The table records around 150,000 clones, approximately 85% of them present only once. The sequencing input was PBMCs. These receptors were taken from a man aged 18 to 35 in good health and CMV-seropositive.

This chain's CDR3 is CASSLLQGAYEQYF. The CDR3 DNA sequence: TGTGCCAGCAGCTTACTGCAGGGCGCCTACGAGCAGTACTTC. The chain carries TRBV11-3 and TRBJ2-7; D might be TRBD1 (5 bases). The V and J ends lost 2 bases and 2 bases respectively, with 10 bases between them. The germline V gene encodes CDR1 SGHNT and CDR2 YENEEA. This CDR3 is built from 14 residues.

CDR3 nucleotide sequence: TGTGCCAGCAGCTTCCCAGGGGGCGCTGAGGGCTACACCTTC. Encoded protein: CASSFPGGAEGYTF. V gene TRBV11-2 combines with J gene TRBJ1-2; 8 bases fit TRBD1. The CDR3 extends over 14 amino acids. The trim removed 3 bases at V and 8 bases at J, leaving 8 bases unmatched. Germline V gives CDR1 SGHAT, CDR2 FQNNGV.

V usage is TRBV15 and J usage is TRBJ2-7; D is undetermined. Trimming left V 0 bases short and J 0 bases short, with 6 bases between. CDR3 length: 14 amino acids. The germline V gene has CDR1 LNHNV and CDR2 YYDKDF (reference sequence). The CDR3 nucleotides read TGTGCCACCAGCAGAGACACAGTCTCCTACGAGCAGTACTTC. Its protein product is CATSRDTVSYEQYF.

The CDR3 loop reads CASSIGQDGQPQHF. CDR3 nucleotide sequence: TGTGCCAGTAGTATCGGACAGGACGGTCAGCCCCAGCATTTT. V usage is TRBV19 and J usage is TRBJ1-5; TRBD1 aligns across 7 bases. The V and J ends lost 3 bases and 6 bases, in that order; junction bases with no gene match: 5. CDR1 and CDR2 from the germline V gene are LNHDA and SQIVND (reference sequence). This CDR3 is built from 14 residues.

This clone was seen more than once but under ten times. The rearrangement uses TRBV2 and TRBJ2-5; TRBD1 matches at 7 bases. In germline, CDR1 is SNHLY, CDR2 FYNNEI. Trimming took 7 bases from V and 5 from J; bases not matched to a gene: 10. This CDR3 contains 14 residues. The CDR3 nucleotides read TGTGCCAGCAATTTCAAAGGGGGCGGGGAGACCCAGTACTTC. It specifies CASNFKGGGETQYF. Looking up the rest from reference TRBV2 and TRBJ2-5 gives the full variable domain: EPEVTQTPSHQVTQMGQEVILRCVPISNHLYFYWYRQILGQKVEFLVSFYNNEISEKSEIFDDQFSVERPDGSNFTLKIRSTKLEDSAMYFCASNFKGGGETQYFGPGTRLLVL.

This clone has a single count. The J gene is TRBJ2-7, the V gene TRBV4-3; 8 bases are a match to TRBD2. Germline CDR1 reads LGHNA; CDR2 reads YSLEER. This CDR3 comprises 13 residues. Trimming removed 5 bases from V and 5 bases from J; junction bases left unmatched: 5. CDR3 protein: CASSSAGGDEQYF. CDR3 DNA sequence: TGCGCCAGCAGCAGCGCGGGAGGAGACGAGCAGTACTTC.

This clone was seen a few times. The V and J genes are TRBV19 and TRBJ1-4, with 7 bases aligning to TRBD1. Per the germline V gene, CDR1 is LNHDA and CDR2 is SQIVND (reference sequence). With 3 bases clipped from V and 12 bases from J, the junction kept 13 bases outside the gene matches. The CDR3 consists of 15 residues. This chain's CDR3 is CASSMSGQSANQLFF. In DNA, the CDR3 is TGTGCCAGTAGTATGTCGGGACAGTCTGCGAATCAACTGTTTTTT.

About this clone: It is likely a read error, because the conserved phenylalanine at the end of the CDR3 is missing. The CDR3, as DNA: TGTGCCAGCAGCGGTCTAGGAAGGTATGACGAGCAGTACTCT. Encoded protein: CASSGLGRYDEQYS. The chain joins TRBV11-3 to TRBJ2-7; D not certain. The CDR3 runs 14 residues. Between the trimmed V and J ends, which lost 5 bases and 5 bases, there was a span of 16 bases. Germline lookup yields CDR1 SGHNT and CDR2 YENEEA.

The V call is TRBV5-4, the J call TRBJ1-2; 8 nucleotides agree with TRBD1. Germline V gives CDR1 SGHNT, CDR2 YYREEE (reference sequence). Trimming cost V 0 bases and J 4 bases; bases outside gene matches: 8. The CDR3 is 16 amino acids. CDR3 nucleotide sequence: TGTGCCAGCAGCTTGGGACAGGGGTCGACGATCTATGGCTACACCTTC. It is translated as CASSLGQGSTIYGYTF.